This record covers a single TCR beta chain. Given a much more abundant clone one base away, this may be a read error. The sample belongs to a study of CD8+CD57+ T cells in acquired aplastic anemia. Whole-study context: Sorted CD4+ and CD8+ cells yielded DNA averaging about 3.1 ug.

It was genomic DNA that served as the template for profiling TCR beta VDJ and CDR3. MiXCR was run by TCRdb on the reads, yielding one entry per CDR3 protein. The sample includes around 430,000 distinct CDR3 sequences, around 30% of them seen just once. This CDR3 region has 12 residues. The V end was cut by 3 bases, the J end by 4 bases, with 8 bases between. Germline CDR1 SGHRS, CDR2 YFSETQ. The sequenced patients had an expansion of CD8+CD57+ cells seen by flow cytometry. This receptor was identified in a human donor with aplastic anemia. The sample consisted of sorted CD4+, CD8+, or CD8+CD57+ T cells (not recorded which) from PBMCs. The chain couples TRBV5-1 to TRBJ2-7, with a possible D match to TRBD2 (5 bases). This CDR3 is CASSSEAYEQYF. CDR3 nucleotide sequence: TGCGCCAGCAGCTCGGAGGCGTACGAGCAGTACTTC.